These 30 T cell receptor beta chains came from one sample sequenced in a study of cytomegalovirus exposure and HLA in healthy donors. 13 Jbeta primers and 60 Vbeta primers were used for the PCR. Sequenced by immunoSEQ multiplex PCR; TCRdb stores in-frame clones only, minus some. This table has around 130,000 clones, about 62% appearing once. Sequenced input: PBMCs. The receptors originated from a woman aged 35 to 49 in good health and CMV-seropositive.

The chain joins TRBV6-1 to TRBJ2-5; 8 nucleotides agree with TRBD2. Germline lookup yields CDR1 MNHNS and CDR2 SASEGT. CDR3 length: 15 amino acids. V lost 2 bases to trimming and J lost 5 bases; unmatched junction nucleotides: 7. CDR3 in amino acids: CASSEYTSGVETQYF. CDR3 sequence (DNA): TGTGCCAGCAGTGAATACACTAGCGGAGTGGAGACCCAGTACTTC.

The V call is TRBV7-9, the J call TRBJ2-5, with 8 bases matching TRBD1. Germline V gives CDR1 SEHNR, CDR2 FQNEAQ (reference sequence). The CDR3 totals 14 residues. The ends lost 3 bases at V and 3 bases at J; junction bases unmatched: 3. The CDR3 DNA reads as TGTGCCAGCAGCTTGGACAGGGTGAAAGAGACCCAGTACTTC. Amino acid sequence: CASSLDRVKETQYF.

The V and J genes are TRBV7-9 and TRBJ1-6, with a possible D match to TRBD1 (6 bases). CDR3 size: 17 residues. V gave up 1 base and J gave up 7 bases, with 17 bases separating them. Per germline, CDR1 SEHNR and CDR2 FQNEAQ (reference sequence). CDR3 nucleotide sequence: TGTGCCAGCAGCTTAGATACAGGGATCTGGGGAAATTCACCCCTCCACTTT. Protein sequence: CASSLDTGIWGNSPLHF.

The J gene is TRBJ2-1, the V gene TRBV9; 13 bases map to TRBD2. V dropped 3 bases and J dropped 2; count of bases not matched to a gene: 2. Germline V gene data show CDR1 as SGDLS and CDR2 as YYNGEE. The CDR3 is made up of 16 amino acids. The CDR3 DNA is TGTGCCAGCAGCGCGGGACTAGCGGGACCCTACAATGAGCAGTTCTTC. Residues: CASSAGLAGPYNEQFF.

This clone was detected a few times. The V and J genes are TRBV11-3 and TRBJ1-2; D may be TRBD1 (5 bases). V gave up 2 bases and J gave up 8 bases, with 12 bases separating them. The CDR3 spans 13 residues. Germline V gene lookup returns CDR1 SGHNT and CDR2 YENEEA. The CDR3 sequence is CASSLKGFGGYTF. Here the CDR3 DNA reads TGTGCCAGCAGCTTAAAGGGGTTTGGAGGCTACACCTTC.

This rearrangement joins TRBV6-4 to TRBJ1-1; TRBD1 agrees at 10 bases. The germline gives CDR1 MRHNA, CDR2 SNTAGT. V was clipped by 3 bases and J by 4 bases; unmatched bases: 8. The CDR3 totals 16 residues. The CDR3 nucleotides read TGTGCCAGCAGTGAAGCGACAGGGGGCGCGGGCACTGAAGCTTTCTTT. Translating it yields CASSEATGGAGTEAFF.

V usage is TRBV7-2 and J usage is TRBJ2-1; tentatively, D is TRBD2 (5 bases). This CDR3 region has 14 residues. The germline gives CDR1 SGHTA, CDR2 FQGNSA. V was shortened by 2 bases and J by 2 bases, with 7 bases between the two germline ends. The CDR3: CASSLPGAYNEQFF. The CDR3 DNA reads TGTGCCAGCAGCTTACCCGGGGCCTACAATGAGCAGTTCTTC. The entire variable domain, with the rest obtained from reference TRBV7-2 and TRBJ2-1, is as follows: GAGVSQSPSNKVTEKGKDVELRCDPISGHTALYWYRQSLGQGLEFLIYFQGNSAPDKSGLPSDRFSAERTGGSVSTLTIQRTQQEDSAVYLCASSLPGAYNEQFFGPGTRLTVL.

The chain uses TRBV7-9 and TRBJ1-4; TRBD1 might be the D (5 bases). Germline V gives CDR1 SEHNR, CDR2 FQNEAQ (reference sequence). The CDR3 covers 14 residues. Trimming pared 5 bases from V and 3 bases from J, leaving 10 bases between. This CDR3 is CASSPGMANEKLFF. For the CDR3, the DNA is TGTGCCAGCAGCCCAGGGATGGCTAATGAAAAACTGTTTTTT.

This clone was counted only a few times. This chain joins TRBV2 and TRBJ1-2, with D possibly being TRBD1 (5 bases). The germline V gene has CDR1 SNHLY and CDR2 FYNNEI. The CDR3 length is 17 residues. V lost 1 base and J 3 bases, leaving 18 bases between the germline ends. This chain's CDR3 is CASSEDGMPGADYGYTF. CDR3 bases: TGTGCCAGCAGTGAAGACGGCATGCCTGGGGCCGACTATGGCTACACCTTC.

This clone showed up just a few times. This CDR3 fails to terminate in the conserved phenylalanine or tryptophan, so it likely reflects a read error. Because the CDR3's place on the DNA is in doubt, the DNA is left out and the CDR3 is given as listed by TCRdb. The rearrangement joins TRBV6-1 to TRBJ1-4; TRBD1, the table's D call, lacks a check against the DNA. CDR1 MNHNS and CDR2 SASEGT come from the germline V gene. Inclusive of both ends, the CDR3 amounts to 11 amino acids. CDR3: CASSEWDRFRA.

This clone was found a few times. The chain is built from TRBV28 and TRBJ1-2; TRBD1 matches at 7 bases. V was pared by 6 bases and J by 5 bases, with 12 bases of the junction left unmatched. This CDR3 comprises 15 residues. Germline V CDR1 and CDR2: MDHEN, SYDVKM. DNA for the CDR3: TGTGCCAGCAGCCTCCCGGAGGGCAGGGGGTATGGCTACACCTTC. Translated, it gives CASSLPEGRGYGYTF.

The V and J genes are TRBV5-1 and TRBJ2-7, with a possible D match to TRBD2 (5 bases). Germline V lookup: CDR1 SGHRS, CDR2 YFSETQ. The V and J ends lost 0 bases and 0 bases respectively, with 10 bases between them. The CDR3 has 15 amino acids. The CDR3 spells CASSLAMGSSYEQYF. The CDR3 DNA is TGCGCCAGCAGCTTGGCAATGGGGAGCTCCTACGAGCAGTACTTC.

This clone was counted between two and nine times. The chain employs TRBV27 and TRBJ2-3, with no clear D. The CDR3 runs to 13 residues. The germline CDR1 and CDR2 sequences are MNHEY and SMNVEV (reference sequence). V gave up 6 bases and J gave up 0 bases, with 7 bases separating them. The CDR3: CASRQSSTDTQYF. The CDR3 coding sequence is TGTGCCAGCAGGCAGTCTAGCACAGATACGCAGTATTTT.

The CDR3 DNA sequence: TGTGCCAGCAGCTGGAGGAAAGACAGGTTTGGGTCTGGGGCCAACGTCCTGACTTTC. This encodes CASSWRKDRFGSGANVLTF. This sequence joins TRBV5-5 and TRBJ2-6; a weak D match, TRBD1 (6 bases). The CDR3 sequence is 19 residues long. In germline, CDR1 is SGHKS, CDR2 YYEKEE (reference sequence). Trimming took off 3 bases at V and 1 base at J, with 20 bases between the two ends.

As for this clone: One junction end disagrees with the germline gene, perhaps due to a read error. V is TRBV19 and J is TRBJ2-3, with D unresolved. The germline gives CDR1 LNHDA, CDR2 SQIVND (reference sequence). The CDR3 has 13 residues. The CDR3, as DNA: TGTGCCAGTAGTATGTCTCGCTCAGATGCGCAGTATTTT. Amino acid sequence: CASSMSRSDAQYF.

This clone was found a few times. The V call is TRBV7-3, the J call TRBJ2-7; D is perhaps TRBD1 (5 bases). V was shortened by 2 bases and J by 4 bases, with 9 bases between the two germline ends. Looked up from germline, CDR1 is SGHTA and CDR2 is FQGTGA. The CDR3 has 13 residues. CDR3 nucleotide sequence: TGTGCCAGCAGCTTAGTAGCAGGGTACGAGCAGTACTTC. As protein: CASSLVAGYEQYF.

The V call is TRBV14, the J call TRBJ1-2, with unresolved D. Looked up from germline, CDR1 is SGHDN and CDR2 is FVKESK. Trimming removed 1 base at V and 8 bases at J, with 17 bases between. This CDR3 comprises 15 residues. The CDR3 sequence is CASSQVDSAYSGYTF. The DNA for the CDR3 is TGTGCCAGCAGCCAAGTAGACTCCGCCTATTCCGGCTACACCTTC.

The CDR3 reads CASSPTGGAYGYTF. The CDR3 coding sequence is TGTGCCAGCAGCCCGACAGGGGGCGCGTATGGCTACACCTTC. The chain links TRBV5-6 to TRBJ1-2; 10 bases are shared with TRBD1. V was clipped by 4 bases and J by 5 bases; unmatched bases: 5. This CDR3 spans 14 amino acids. CDR1 is SGHDT and CDR2 is YYEEEE in the germline V gene.

V gene TRBV6-1 combines with J gene TRBJ2-5, with 9 bases lining up with TRBD1. After removal of 0 bases from V and 9 bases from J, the junction contained 8 bases not matched to a gene. The length of the CDR3 is 15 residues. CDR1 is MNHNS and CDR2 is SASEGT in the germline V gene. The CDR3 sequence is CASSEATGGAEAQYF. The DNA of the CDR3 is TGTGCCAGCAGTGAAGCCACAGGGGGCGCGGAGGCCCAGTACTTC.

In the case of this clone: One end of the junction fails to match germline, which may point to a read error. V and J are TRBV7-3 and TRBJ2-5, with 8 bases that match TRBD2. Germline V gene lookup returns CDR1 SGHTA and CDR2 FQGTGA. There are 16 residues in the CDR3. The CDR3 loop reads CASSLTSGLGQETQYF. CDR3 in DNA: TGTGCCAGCAGCCTAACTAGCGGCTTAGGTCAAGAGACCCAGTACTTC. The full variable domain, in which reference TRBV7-3 and TRBJ2-5 provide the parts outside the CDR3, is GAGVSQTPSNKVTEKGKYVELRCDPISGHTALYWYRQSLGQGPEFLIYFQGTGAADDSGLPNDRFFAVRPEGSVSTLKIQRTERGDSAVYLCASSLTSGLGQETQYFGPGTRLLVL.

The chain combines TRBV2 with TRBJ2-5; tentative D call: TRBD2 (7 bases). The V and J ends lost 7 bases and 4 bases respectively, with 19 bases between them. The CDR3 runs 15 residues. Germline V gives CDR1 SNHLY, CDR2 FYNNEI. The CDR3 bases are TGTGCCAGCAAGGGGGGAGGGCCCCAGGGAGAGACCCAGTACTTC. Translated: CASKGGGPQGETQYF. The full variable domain, its missing parts supplied by reference TRBV2 and TRBJ2-5, is EPEVTQTPSHQVTQMGQEVILRCVPISNHLYFYWYRQILGQKVEFLVSFYNNEISEKSEIFDDQFSVERPDGSNFTLKIRSTKLEDSAMYFCASKGGGPQGETQYFGPGTRLLVL.

The gene calls are TRBV7-6 and TRBJ2-1, with 9 bases lining up with TRBD2. Germline V gives CDR1 SGHVS, CDR2 FNYEAQ. V shed 0 bases, J shed 5 bases, and the junction held 2 bases outside the gene matches. The CDR3 sequence is 15 residues long. DNA for the CDR3: TGTGCCAGCAGCTTAGCGGCGGGAGGGCACAATGAGCAGTTCTTC. Residues: CASSLAAGGHNEQFF.

The chain joins TRBV11-2 to TRBJ2-7, with 9 bases fitting TRBD2. The CDR3 covers 16 residues. V lost 6 bases, J lost 0 bases, and 9 bases stayed unmatched. In germline, CDR1 is SGHAT, CDR2 FQNNGV. CDR3 nucleotides: TGTGCCAGCAGACCCACTTCGACTAGCGGCTCCTACGAGCAGTACTTC. Encoded protein: CASRPTSTSGSYEQYF. The complete variable domain, with remaining parts taken from reference TRBV11-2 and TRBJ2-7, reads EAGVAQSPRYKIIEKRQSVAFWCNPISGHATLYWYQQILGQGPKLLIQFQNNGVVDDSQLPKDRFSAERLKGVDSTLKIQPAKLEDSAVYLCASRPTSTSGSYEQYFGPGTRLTVT.

J is TRBJ1-2 and V is TRBV4-2; D ambiguous. CDR1 LGHNA and CDR2 YNFKEQ come from the germline V gene. V lost 4 bases and J 3 bases, leaving 12 bases between the germline ends. The CDR3 has 14 amino acids. The CDR3 protein is CASSPPGVHYGYTF. In DNA, the CDR3 is TGTGCCAGCAGCCCACCGGGAGTTCACTATGGCTACACCTTC.

The CDR3 loop is CASSGGQGSSDTQYF. The CDR3 bases are TGTGCCAGCAGTGGGGGACAGGGTAGTTCAGATACGCAGTATTTT. The chain recombines TRBV6-1 with TRBJ2-3; 9 bases match TRBD1. The V gene end was trimmed by 4 bases and the J gene end by 4 bases; junction bases not matched to a gene: 6. The CDR3 extends over 15 amino acids. Germline CDR1 is MNHNS and CDR2 is SASEGT.

The table lists this clone with a count of one. V is TRBV27 and J is TRBJ2-3; 15 bases fit TRBD2. Germline-derived CDR1 and CDR2 are MNHEY and SMNVEV (reference sequence). V shed 3 bases, J shed 6 bases, and the junction held 7 bases outside the gene matches. This CDR3 region has 17 residues. CDR3 in amino acids: CASSFFGLAGGPDTQYF. Here the CDR3 DNA reads TGTGCCAGCAGTTTTTTCGGACTAGCGGGAGGGCCGGATACGCAGTATTTT.

This sequence joins TRBV28 and TRBJ2-7; D is unresolved. Germline V gene data show CDR1 as MDHEN and CDR2 as SYDVKM. Trimming cost V 5 bases and J 3 bases, with 26 bases left between them. The CDR3 loop spans 18 amino acids. CDR3: CASSLVPLTEDGDYEQYF. In DNA form, the CDR3 reads TGTGCCAGCAGTCTCGTGCCCCTCACCGAAGACGGAGACTACGAGCAGTACTTC.

The gene calls are TRBV27 and TRBJ2-1; 8 positions agree with TRBD2. The V gene's germline CDR1 is MNHEY and CDR2 SMNVEV (reference sequence). Trimming removed 5 bases from V and 6 bases from J; junction bases left unmatched: 6. The CDR3 spans 14 residues. The chain's CDR3 is CASSPGTSSNEQFF. The CDR3 coding sequence is TGTGCCAGCAGTCCCGGGACTAGTAGCAATGAGCAGTTCTTC.

This chain joins TRBV10-2 and TRBJ2-1; TRBD1 agrees at 8 bases. V lost 2 bases, J lost 0 bases, and 6 bases stayed unmatched. This CDR3 comprises 17 residues. Germline CDR1 is WSHSY and CDR2 is SAAADI. The CDR3: CASSEGQGISSYNEQFF. CDR3 sequence (DNA): TGCGCCAGCAGTGAGGGACAGGGAATCAGCTCCTACAATGAGCAGTTCTTC.

V usage is TRBV21-1 and J usage is TRBJ1-2; TRBD1, the table's D call, was not compared with the DNA. TRBV21-1 is a known pseudogene. The CDR3 contains 14 residues. The CDR3 DNA reads TGTGCCAGCAGTGCCTACAGGCCTGGCTATGGCTACACCTTC. The encoded protein is CASSAYRPGYGYTF.